These T cell receptor beta chains were read from a single sample in a study of blood T cell repertoires in COVID-19. Measured with immunoSEQ multiplex PCR; TCRdb has only the in-frame clones, and not every one. The table shows just under 65,000 clones, with about 70% occurring only once. The sample consisted of peripheral blood. Every receptor here comes from a woman of 80 years or more with acute or convalescent COVID-19. CDR3s include the opening cysteine and the closing phenylalanine or tryptophan.

cdr3_length j_call v_call cdr3_aa
16 TRBJ1-1 TRBV19 CASSPNPNRGGTEAFF
15 TRBJ1-5 TRBV7-2 CASSLIGQSNQPQHF
18 TRBJ1-5 TRBV5-4 CASSLAVRQTDSNQPQHF
13 TRBJ1-4 TRBV6-5 CASSLGGEEKLFF
17 TRBJ2-1 TRBV19 CASSGGLAGGSYNEQFF
14 TRBJ1-1 TRBV9 CASSAESGGTEAFF
14 TRBJ1-1 TRBV4-3 CASSQSTENTEAFF
13 TRBJ2-5 TRBV18 CASSRQGAETQYF
14 TRBJ1-5 TRBV19 CASSMHRSNQPQHF
15 TRBJ2-7 TRBV7-2 CASSLRLTSSYEQYF
19 TRBJ2-2 TRBV9 CASSSRTSGVRGVAGELFF
13 TRBJ1-6 TRBV30 CAWSAGPTSPLHF
15 TRBJ2-7 TRBV28 CASSLVTSGAYEQYF
14 TRBJ2-3 TRBV6-5 CASSSSGRTDTQYF
14 TRBJ2-1 TRBV5-1 CASSLVVTSGGQFF
14 TRBJ2-3 TRBV29-1 CSVEGQRISNTQYF
15 TRBJ2-6 TRBV18 CASSPGGSGANVLTF
14 TRBJ1-1 TRBV29-1 CSMIRDRRNTEAFF
18 TRBJ1-1 TRBV11-2 CASSSPRDRPNMNTEAFF
15 TRBJ2-7 TRBV10-3 CAISDTARSGYEQYF
13 TRBJ1-4 TRBV29-1 CSVLRGGNEKLFF
16 TRBJ2-5 TRBV5-1 CASSLGLAGGMETQYF
15 TRBJ1-1 TRBV4-1 CASSQEVTGDTEAFF
13 TRBJ1-5 TRBV18 CASSATVNQPQHF
13 TRBJ2-7 TRBV5-6 CASSLRGSYEQYF
13 TRBJ1-1 TRBV7-7 CASSTDRDTEAFF
13 TRBJ2-1 TRBV19 CASSTTAYNEQFF
13 TRBJ2-1 TRBV6-5 CASKAVRYNEQFF
15 TRBJ1-2 TRBV29-1 CSVGIDRRFNYGYTF
16 TRBJ2-1 TRBV5-5 CASSLGEIPSYNEQFF
13 TRBJ2-7 TRBV12-3/TRBV12-4 CASRGTSGYEQYF
12 TRBJ2-1 TRBV5-1 CASSSFVNEQFF
14 TRBJ2-5 TRBV5-1 CASSFGAGEETQYF
14 TRBJ1-2 TRBV28 CASSSGAQAYGYTF
15 TRBJ1-3 TRBV7-9 CASSLGTGQGNTIYF
15 TRBJ2-6 TRBV7-3 CASSLTGSGANVLTF
13 TRBJ1-1 TRBV29-1 CSVVPGQNTEAFF
15 TRBJ2-2 TRBV6-6 CASSSSGGNTGELFF
16 TRBJ2-5 TRBV5-8 CASSLARLAGGETQYF
13 TRBJ2-7 TRBV7-8 CASSLGRAYEQYF
14 TRBJ1-5 TRBV3-1/TRBV3-2 CASSRTGSNQPQHF
15 TRBJ1-4 TRBV28 CASSRRGLLNEKLFF
14 TRBJ1-5 TRBV2 CASNADRAYQPQHF
15 TRBJ1-4 TRBV29-1 CSVSGNLGTNEKLFF
14 TRBJ2-7 TRBV19 CASKNDRNPYEQYF
14 TRBJ2-7 TRBV2 CASSAPQTGYEQYF
16 TRBJ2-7 TRBV7-8 CASSLESGGGSYEQYF
16 TRBJ1-2 TRBV28 CASTSFRDRGLRGYTF
14 TRBJ1-1 TRBV2 CASSEQGAQGEAFF
11 TRBJ1-2 TRBV7-2 CASSSFYGYTF
13 TRBJ1-2 TRBV14 CASSRDRVYGYTF
13 TRBJ2-1 TRBV11-2 CASSKTRPLEQFF
17 TRBJ1-5 TRBV4-3 CASSQDSHGRGGQPQHF
15 TRBJ2-1 TRBV5-1 CASSFQAGVGDEQFF
13 TRBJ1-1 TRBV10-2 CASAIGGNTEAFF
14 TRBJ1-5 TRBV6-1 CASSGGTGNQPQHF
18 TRBJ2-2 TRBV19 CASSPGLAGVKNTGELFF